This T cell receptor beta chain is drawn from a study of blood T cell repertoires in COVID-19. Looked up from germline, CDR1 is LNHNV and CDR2 is YYDKDF (reference sequence). The V segment lost 5 bases and the J segment 3 bases; nucleotides outside the gene matches: 14. The CDR3 covers 17 residues. The assay was immunoSEQ multiplex PCR, and TCRdb's table has in-frame clones only and misses some. The repertoire holds roughly 410,000 clones, around 87% seen once, with about 2% in the top ten. This rearrangement joins TRBV15 to TRBJ2-7; 9 nucleotides line up with TRBD2. Sequenced input: peripheral blood. The sequence was collected from a woman aged 55-75 years with COVID-19, enrolled during active disease. This CDR3 is CATSPPQGAGGLYEQYF. The CDR3 coding sequence is TGTGCCACCAGCCCCCCTCAGGGAGCGGGGGGTCTCTACGAGCAGTACTTC.